The entry that follows covers one T cell receptor beta chain sequence. Its matching antigen is unknown. The germline V gene has CDR1 ENHRY and CDR2 SYGVKD. The CDR3 is 16 amino acids. The data stem from a study of CXCR3-negative and CXCR3-positive naive CD8 T cells. Findings and limits, study-wide: TRB CDR3 properties served as the basis for inferring TCR strength, and surface CD5 was comparable between naive subsets. Higher TRB CDR3 hydrophobicity marked CXCR3-positive naive cells relative to CXCR3-negative naive cells.

With UMI labels, 5' RACE was used to prepare the TRB cDNA libraries. From the 5' RACE reads, TCRdb lists one entry per CDR3 protein and no DNA. The specimen's table records about 51,000 distinct CDR3 sequences. Sequences were obtained from naive CXCR3+ CD8+ T cells from blood. Subset given: CD45RO-CCR7+CD27+CD95- naive CD8+ T cells expressing CXCR3 (TNR3+). This sequence originates from a human donor in good health. Some clones in this sample may be carry-over from other donors' samples. The rearrangement links TRBV10-3 to TRBJ1-1. CDR3 loop: CAISGSPQNQNTEAFF.